These 18 T cell receptor beta chains were sequenced from one sample in a study of shared clonotypes between healthy human individuals. Clones were read by immunoSEQ multiplex PCR, and TCRdb kept only the in-frame ones, dropping some. The sample shows roughly 500,000 clones, approximately 81% of them seen only once. The sequencing input was PBMCs. These receptors all come from a woman aged 35 to 49 in good health. Some clones in this sample may be carry-over from other donors' samples.

The chain links TRBV6-4 to TRBJ2-1, with TRBD2 identical over 10 bases. Trimming at V came to 2 bases and at J to 9 bases, leaving 13 bases not matched to a gene. Germline loops: CDR1 MRHNA, CDR2 SNTAGT. The CDR3 is 17 residues long. For the CDR3, the DNA is TGTGCCAGCAGTGACCGGTATAGCGGGAGGCTCGGGGGTGAGCAGTTCTTC. It encodes CASSDRYSGRLGGEQFF.

The rearrangement links TRBV7-9 to TRBJ2-2; weak D call: TRBD2 (6 bases). The CDR3 is 17 amino acids. The germline V gene has CDR1 SEHNR and CDR2 FQNEAQ (reference sequence). V lost 4 bases and J lost 0, with 15 bases in between. Here the CDR3 reads CASSSPSAISNTGELFF. Here the CDR3 DNA reads TGTGCCAGCAGCTCCCCTAGCGCGATCTCGAACACCGGGGAGCTGTTTTTT.

The rearrangement links TRBV6-1 to TRBJ2-5; D is ambiguous. The CDR3 has 13 residues. Per germline, CDR1 MNHNS and CDR2 SASEGT. The V end was cut by 6 bases, the J end by 2 bases, with 10 bases between. The CDR3 spells CASRARVQETQYF. The CDR3 DNA reads as TGTGCCAGCAGGGCAAGAGTGCAAGAGACCCAGTACTTC.

Note on this clone: It differs at one base from a far larger clone, so likely a read error. The rearrangement links TRBV10-1 to TRBJ2-7; D possibly corresponds to TRBD1 (7 bases). The CDR3 is made up of 14 amino acids. V lost 2 bases and J 6 bases, leaving 14 bases between the germline ends. CDR1 WNHNN and CDR2 SYGVQD come from the germline V gene (reference sequence). In DNA, the CDR3 is TGCGCCAGCAGTGAGAGTCTTCAGGGGGGCGAGCAGTACTTC. Translated: CASSESLQGGEQYF.

This chain links TRBV9 with TRBJ1-1; no clear D gene. V dropped 3 bases and J dropped 1 base, with 13 bases sitting between them. Germline V lookup: CDR1 SGDLS, CDR2 YYNGEE. The CDR3 extends over 15 amino acids. The CDR3 region is CASSASGGRNTEAFF. CDR3 nucleotides: TGTGCCAGCAGCGCGTCGGGAGGGCGGAACACTGAAGCTTTCTTT.

The chain uses TRBV7-6 and TRBJ2-7; D possibly matches TRBD1 or TRBD2 (6 bases each). CDR1 is SGHVS and CDR2 is FNYEAQ in the germline V gene. V was pared by 3 bases and J by 7 bases, with 13 bases between. The CDR3 loop spans 13 amino acids. CDR3 sequence reads: CASSLRGEWEQYF. The DNA for the CDR3 is TGTGCCAGCAGCTTGAGGGGGGAGTGGGAGCAGTACTTC.

This clone has only one observation. The V call is TRBV5-1, the J call TRBJ2-1, with TRBD2 as a possible D gene (5 bases). The CDR3 has 17 amino acids. Trimming shortened V by 4 bases and J by 1 base, and 18 bases separated the two germline ends. Germline V gene sequence: CDR1 SGHRS, CDR2 YFSETQ. For the CDR3, the DNA is TGCGCCAGCAGCCAGGACTCAACTCGGGTGTCCTACAATGAGCAGTTCTTC. It yields the protein CASSQDSTRVSYNEQFF.

Concerning this clone itself: A much larger clone lies a single base off, so this may be a read error. The same CDR3 can be traced to other DNA sequences in this sample. The chain employs TRBV6-4 and TRBJ2-5, with TRBD2 matching over 8 bases. The CDR3 is 15 amino acids. The germline CDR1 and CDR2 sequences are MRHNA and SNTAGT. This CDR3 reads CASRGNSGDQETQYF. The DNA for the CDR3 is TGCGCCAGCAGAGGAAATAGCGGGGACCAAGAGACCCAGTACTTC.

The sample holds one count of this clone. With a far larger clone one base away, a read error is the likely cause. The CDR3 carries no conserved terminal phenylalanine or tryptophan, so it likely arises from a read error. V is TRBV7-8 and J is TRBJ1-1; D unresolved. V lost 1 base and J 11 bases, leaving 14 bases between the germline ends. This CDR3 is built from 13 residues. The germline V gene has CDR1 SGHVS and CDR2 FQNEAQ. CDR3 nucleotides: TGTGCCAGCAGCTTAGGAGGGCAGTGGTGGGCTTTCTCT. Translation gives CASSLGGQWWAFS.

As to this clone: Other DNA sequences from this sample encode an identical CDR3 as well. The chain has TRBV18 and TRBJ1-5, with TRBD1 identical over 9 bases. Trimming cost V 3 bases and J 3 bases; bases outside gene matches: 3. This CDR3 region has 15 residues. Germline V gives CDR1 KGHSH, CDR2 LQKENI. This chain's CDR3 is CASSPRTGDNQPQHF. CDR3 bases: TGTGCCAGCTCACCCCGGACAGGGGACAATCAGCCCCAGCATTTT.

This clone has a count of ten or more. Other DNA sequences in this sample translate to the same CDR3. This chain uses TRBV7-9 with TRBJ2-5, with 7 bases identical to TRBD1. CDR3 size: 15 residues. Trimming cost V 4 bases and J 8 bases; bases outside gene matches: 13. Germline CDR1 SEHNR, CDR2 FQNEAQ (reference sequence). The DNA for the CDR3 is TGTGCCAGCAGCTCATTTTTCAGGGGGAGCGGAACCCAGTACTTC. Translated: CASSSFFRGSGTQYF. The whole variable domain, filled in from reference TRBV7-9 and TRBJ2-5, reads DTGVSQNPRHKITKRGQNVTFRCDPISEHNRLYWYRQTLGQGPEFLTYFQNEAQLEKSRLLSDRFSAERPKGSFSTLEIQRTEQGDSAMYLCASSSFFRGSGTQYFGPGTRLLVL.

V is TRBV7-9 and J is TRBJ2-3; no firm D call. V was cut by 5 bases and J by 6 bases, with 15 bases left in between. Looked up from germline, CDR1 is SEHNR and CDR2 is FQNEAQ (reference sequence). The CDR3 runs to 14 residues. In nucleotides, the CDR3 is TGTGCCAGCAGCGGCAGGCCTCATTGGGATACGCAGTATTTT. Its protein product is CASSGRPHWDTQYF.

V gene TRBV28 combines with J gene TRBJ1-2; the D gene is possibly TRBD1 (5 bases). Germline assignment: CDR1 MDHEN and CDR2 SYDVKM. V dropped 5 bases and J dropped 7 bases, with 11 bases sitting between them. The CDR3 has 12 residues. In DNA, the CDR3 is TGTGCCAGCAGTCTAGTTGGGGGTGGCTACACCTTC. Amino acid sequence: CASSLVGGGYTF.

The chain links TRBV5-1 to TRBJ2-1; 7 positions match TRBD2. There are 16 residues in the CDR3. Losses at the gene ends were 0 bases for V and 10 bases for J; bases not matched to a gene: 13. From germline, CDR1 is SGHRS and CDR2 YFSETQ. In DNA, the CDR3 is TGCGCCAGCAGCTTGGTCCGGGACTACAATTTTTTGGAGCAGTTCTTC. Translating gives CASSLVRDYNFLEQFF.

The CDR3 loop reads CASSPGSDRNNEQFF. The CDR3 DNA follows: TGTGCCAGCTCACCAGGGTCGGACAGAAACAATGAGCAGTTCTTC. The chain is built from TRBV18 and TRBJ2-1; TRBD1 might be the D (6 bases). Trimming took off 2 bases at V and 5 bases at J, with 13 bases between the two ends. Germline CDR1 and CDR2: KGHSH and LQKENI. The CDR3 is made up of 15 amino acids. Together with reference TRBV18 and TRBJ2-1, the CDR3 gives the full variable domain: NAGVMQNPRHLVRRRGQEARLRCSPMKGHSHVYWYRQLPEEGLKFMVYLQKENIIDESGMPKERFSAEFPKEGPSILRIQQVVRGDSAAYFCASSPGSDRNNEQFFGPGTRLTVL.

The count of this clone is one. V usage is TRBV7-2 and J usage is TRBJ2-7; 9 nucleotides agree with TRBD1. Germline V gene data show CDR1 as SGHTA and CDR2 as FQGNSA. After removal of 4 bases from V and 6 bases from J, the junction contained 10 bases not matched to a gene. The CDR3 covers 15 residues. The CDR3 region is CASSSGQGGIFEQYF. CDR3 in DNA: TGTGCCAGCAGCTCGGGACAGGGAGGGATCTTCGAGCAGTACTTC.

The chain carries TRBV27 and TRBJ2-1, with 7 bases that match TRBD2. The CDR3 totals 16 residues. Trimming cost V 5 bases and J 4 bases; bases outside gene matches: 11. CDR1 MNHEY and CDR2 SMNVEV come from the germline V gene (reference sequence). This CDR3 reads CASSPLGSGDYNEQFF. The CDR3, as DNA: TGTGCCAGCAGTCCCCTTGGAAGCGGGGATTACAATGAGCAGTTCTTC.

Notes on this clone: A far bigger clonotype differs at one base, so this is likely a read error. The chain joins TRBV28 to TRBJ1-2, with unresolved D. The V gene's germline CDR1 is MDHEN and CDR2 SYDVKM. The CDR3 consists of 12 residues. CDR3 region: CASSPNNCGYTF. In nucleotides, the CDR3 is TGTGCCAGCAGTCCGAATAACTGTGGCTACACCTTC.